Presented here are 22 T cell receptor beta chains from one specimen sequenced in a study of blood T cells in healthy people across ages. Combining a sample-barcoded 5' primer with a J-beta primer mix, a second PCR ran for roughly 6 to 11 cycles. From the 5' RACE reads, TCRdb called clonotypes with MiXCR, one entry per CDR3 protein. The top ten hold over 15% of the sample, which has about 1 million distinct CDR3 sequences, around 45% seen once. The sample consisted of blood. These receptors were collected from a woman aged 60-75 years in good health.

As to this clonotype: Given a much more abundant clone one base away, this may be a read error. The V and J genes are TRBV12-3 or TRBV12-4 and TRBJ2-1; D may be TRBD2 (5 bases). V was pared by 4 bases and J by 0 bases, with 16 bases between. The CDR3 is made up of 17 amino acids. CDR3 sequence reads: CASSSRLLQSSYNEQFF. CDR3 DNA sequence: TGTGCCAGCAGTTCCAGACTACTCCAAAGCTCCTACAATGAGCAGTTCTTC.

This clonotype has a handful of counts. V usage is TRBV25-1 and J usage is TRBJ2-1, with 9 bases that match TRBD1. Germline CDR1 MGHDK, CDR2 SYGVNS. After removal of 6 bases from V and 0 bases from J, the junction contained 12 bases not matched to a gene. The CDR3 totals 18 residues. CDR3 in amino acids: CASRARTGADSSYNEQFF. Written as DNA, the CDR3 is TGTGCCAGCAGAGCCAGGACAGGGGCCGATAGCTCCTACAATGAGCAGTTCTTC.

The CDR3 loop is CASSTQGGLADTQYF. CDR3 in DNA: TGTGCCAGCAGCACGCAGGGGGGGTTAGCAGATACGCAGTATTTT. V is TRBV7-2 and J is TRBJ2-3, with D possibly being TRBD1 or TRBD2 (7 bases each). The CDR3 loop spans 15 amino acids. Germline V gene sequence: CDR1 SGHTA, CDR2 FQGNSA. With 5 bases removed from V and 4 bases from J, the gap between germline ends came to 16 bases.

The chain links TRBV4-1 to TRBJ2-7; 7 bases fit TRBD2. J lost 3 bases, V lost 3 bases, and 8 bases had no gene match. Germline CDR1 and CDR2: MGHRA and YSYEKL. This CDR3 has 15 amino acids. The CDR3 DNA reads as TGCGCCAGCAGCCACCTCGGGGCGGGAGACTACGAGCAGTACTTC. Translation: CASSHLGAGDYEQYF.

CDR3 sequence (DNA): TGTGCCAGCAGCGCAAGGACAGGCTACAATGAGCAGTTCTTC. Its translation is CASSARTGYNEQFF. The rearrangement links TRBV9 to TRBJ2-1; 7 bases match TRBD1. Germline V gives CDR1 SGDLS, CDR2 YYNGEE. The length of the CDR3 is 14 residues. The junction had 3 bases not matched to a gene; V was cut back by 3 bases and J by 3 bases.

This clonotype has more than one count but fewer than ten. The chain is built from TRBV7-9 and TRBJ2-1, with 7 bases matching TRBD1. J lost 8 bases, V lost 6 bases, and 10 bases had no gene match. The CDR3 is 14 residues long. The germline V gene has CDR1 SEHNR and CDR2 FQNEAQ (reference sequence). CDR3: CASRERQGIYEQFF. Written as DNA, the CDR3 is TGTGCCAGCAGGGAAAGACAGGGAATCTATGAGCAGTTCTTC.

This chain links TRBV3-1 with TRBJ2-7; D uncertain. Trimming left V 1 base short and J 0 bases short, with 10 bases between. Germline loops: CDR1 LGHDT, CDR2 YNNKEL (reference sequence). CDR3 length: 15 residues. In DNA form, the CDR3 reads TGTGCCAGCAGCCAAGGACTTTTTTACTCCTACGAGCAGTACTTC. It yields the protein CASSQGLFYSYEQYF.

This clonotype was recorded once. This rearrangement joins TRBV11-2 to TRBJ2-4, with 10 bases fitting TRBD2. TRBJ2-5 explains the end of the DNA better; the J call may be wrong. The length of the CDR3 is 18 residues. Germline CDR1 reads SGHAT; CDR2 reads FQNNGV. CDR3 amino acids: CASSWLAGDRLVPETQYF. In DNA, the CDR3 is TGTGCCAGCAGCTGGCTAGCGGGAGACAGATTAGTGCCTGAGACCCAGTACTTC.

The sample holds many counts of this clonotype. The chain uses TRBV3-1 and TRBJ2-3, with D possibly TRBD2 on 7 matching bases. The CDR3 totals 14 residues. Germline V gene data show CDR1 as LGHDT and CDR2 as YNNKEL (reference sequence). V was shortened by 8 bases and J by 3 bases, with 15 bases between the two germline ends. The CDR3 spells CASGGGSRTDTQYF. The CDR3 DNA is TGTGCCAGCGGGGGCGGGAGTCGAACAGATACGCAGTATTTT.

The DNA for the CDR3 is TGCGCCAGCAGTAACTCAAGTGGACAGAGAAACTACGAGCAGTACTTC. This sequence encodes CASSNSSGQRNYEQYF. V usage is TRBV10-1 and J usage is TRBJ2-7, with D maybe TRBD1 (6 bases). Germline V gene data show CDR1 as WNHNN and CDR2 as SYGVQD (reference sequence). With 5 bases removed from V and 3 bases from J, the gap between germline ends came to 20 bases. The CDR3 runs 16 residues.

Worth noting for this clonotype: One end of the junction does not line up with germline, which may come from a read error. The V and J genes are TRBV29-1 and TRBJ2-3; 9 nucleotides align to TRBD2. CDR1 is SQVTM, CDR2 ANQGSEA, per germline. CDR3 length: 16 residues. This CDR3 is CSVDAYSGRETDTQCF. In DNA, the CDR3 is TGCAGCGTCGATGCCTATAGCGGGAGAGAGACAGATACGCAGTGTTTT.

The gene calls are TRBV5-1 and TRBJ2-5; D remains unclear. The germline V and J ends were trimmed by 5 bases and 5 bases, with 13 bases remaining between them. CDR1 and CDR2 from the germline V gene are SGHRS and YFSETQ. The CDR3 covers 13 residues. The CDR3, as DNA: TGCGCCAGCAGTCCGCATCACGGGGAGACCCAGTACTTC. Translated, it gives CASSPHHGETQYF.

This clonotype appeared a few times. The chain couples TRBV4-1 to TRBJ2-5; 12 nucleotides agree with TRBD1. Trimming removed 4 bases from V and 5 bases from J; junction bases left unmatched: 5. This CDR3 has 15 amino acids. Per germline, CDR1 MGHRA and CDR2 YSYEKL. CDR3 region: CASSRGTGGMETQYF. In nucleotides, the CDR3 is TGCGCCAGCAGCCGGGGGACAGGGGGCATGGAGACCCAGTACTTC.

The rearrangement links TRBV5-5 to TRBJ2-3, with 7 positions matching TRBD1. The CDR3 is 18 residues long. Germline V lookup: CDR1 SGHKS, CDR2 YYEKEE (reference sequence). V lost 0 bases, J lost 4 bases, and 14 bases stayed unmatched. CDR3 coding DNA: TGTGCCAGCAGCTTGGCCCGCAAGGGGGCAGGGTGGGCAGATACGCAGTATTTT. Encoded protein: CASSLARKGAGWADTQYF.

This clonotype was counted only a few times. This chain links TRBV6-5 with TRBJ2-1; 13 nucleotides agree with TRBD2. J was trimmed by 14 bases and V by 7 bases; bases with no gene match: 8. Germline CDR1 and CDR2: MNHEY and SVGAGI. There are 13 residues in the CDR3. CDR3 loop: CASKGLAGVSEFF. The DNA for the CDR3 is TGTGCCAGCAAAGGACTAGCGGGAGTATCGGAGTTCTTC.

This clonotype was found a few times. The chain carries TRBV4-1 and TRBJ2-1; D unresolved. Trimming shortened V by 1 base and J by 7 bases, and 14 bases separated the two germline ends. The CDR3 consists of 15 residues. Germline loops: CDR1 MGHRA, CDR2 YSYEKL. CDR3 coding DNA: TGCGCCAGCAGCCAAGGGGATAGCTTCTTGAATGAGCAGTTCTTC. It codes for CASSQGDSFLNEQFF.

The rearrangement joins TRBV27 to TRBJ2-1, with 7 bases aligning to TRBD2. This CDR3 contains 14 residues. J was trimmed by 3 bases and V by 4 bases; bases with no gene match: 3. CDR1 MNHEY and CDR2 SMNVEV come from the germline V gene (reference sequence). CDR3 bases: TGTGCCAGCAGTTCAAGCGGGGACTACAATGAGCAGTTCTTC. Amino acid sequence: CASSSSGDYNEQFF.

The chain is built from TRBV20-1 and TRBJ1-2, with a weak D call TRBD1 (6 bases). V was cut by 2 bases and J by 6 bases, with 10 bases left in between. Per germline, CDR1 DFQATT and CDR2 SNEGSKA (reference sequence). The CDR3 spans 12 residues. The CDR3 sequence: CSARTGRDGYTF. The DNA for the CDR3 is TGCAGTGCTAGAACAGGGAGGGATGGCTACACCTTC.

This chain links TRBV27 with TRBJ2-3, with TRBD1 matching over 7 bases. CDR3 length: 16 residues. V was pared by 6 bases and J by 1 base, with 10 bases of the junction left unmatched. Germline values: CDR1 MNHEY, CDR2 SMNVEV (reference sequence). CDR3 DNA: TGTGCCAGCAGCCCCGGGCCCACAGGGGGCACAGATACGCAGTATTTT. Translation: CASSPGPTGGTDTQYF.

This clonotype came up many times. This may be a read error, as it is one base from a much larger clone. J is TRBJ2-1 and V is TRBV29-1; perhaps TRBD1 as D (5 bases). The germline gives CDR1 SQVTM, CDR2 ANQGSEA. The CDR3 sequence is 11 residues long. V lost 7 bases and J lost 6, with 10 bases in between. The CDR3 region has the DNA TGCAGCGGTCGACAGACCAATGAGCAGTTCTTC. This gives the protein CSGRQTNEQFF.

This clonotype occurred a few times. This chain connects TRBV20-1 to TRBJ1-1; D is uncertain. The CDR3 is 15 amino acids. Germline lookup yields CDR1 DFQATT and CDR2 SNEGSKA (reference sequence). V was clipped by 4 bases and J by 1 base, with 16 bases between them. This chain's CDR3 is CSANPLKVGNTEAFF. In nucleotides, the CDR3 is TGCAGTGCTAACCCTCTGAAGGTGGGGAACACTGAAGCTTTCTTT.

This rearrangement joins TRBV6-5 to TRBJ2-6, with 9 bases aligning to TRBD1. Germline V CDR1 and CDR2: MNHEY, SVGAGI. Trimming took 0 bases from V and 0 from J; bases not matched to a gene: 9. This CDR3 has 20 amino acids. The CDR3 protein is CASSYSSDGQGTSGANVLTF. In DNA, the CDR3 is TGTGCCAGCAGTTACTCAAGTGACGGACAGGGGACCTCTGGGGCCAACGTCCTGACTTTC.